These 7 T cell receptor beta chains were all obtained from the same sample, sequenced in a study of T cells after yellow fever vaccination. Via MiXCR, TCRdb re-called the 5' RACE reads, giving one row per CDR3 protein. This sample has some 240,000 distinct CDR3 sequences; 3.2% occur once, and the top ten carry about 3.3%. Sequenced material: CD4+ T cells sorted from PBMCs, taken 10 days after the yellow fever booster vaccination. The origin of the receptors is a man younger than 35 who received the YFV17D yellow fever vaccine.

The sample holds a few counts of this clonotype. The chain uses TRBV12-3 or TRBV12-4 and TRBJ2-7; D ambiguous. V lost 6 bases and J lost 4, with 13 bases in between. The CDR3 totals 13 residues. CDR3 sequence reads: CASSRGPEYEQYV. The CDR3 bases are TGTGCCAGCAGCCGAGGACCGGAATACGAGCAGTACGTC.

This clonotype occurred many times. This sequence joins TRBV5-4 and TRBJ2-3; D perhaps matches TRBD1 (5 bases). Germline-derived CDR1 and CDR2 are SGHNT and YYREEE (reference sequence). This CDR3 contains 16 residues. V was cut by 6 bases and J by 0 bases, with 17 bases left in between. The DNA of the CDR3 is TGTGCCAGCACCCCTGCCCGACGGACAAGCACAGATACGCAGTATTTT. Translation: CASTPARRTSTDTQYF.

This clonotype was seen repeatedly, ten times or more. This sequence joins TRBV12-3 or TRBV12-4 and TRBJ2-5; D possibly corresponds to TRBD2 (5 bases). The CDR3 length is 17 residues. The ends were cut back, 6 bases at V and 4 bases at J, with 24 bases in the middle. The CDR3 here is CASRLWQNPAGRETQYF. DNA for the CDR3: TGTGCCAGCAGATTGTGGCAGAACCCTGCGGGTCGAGAGACCCAGTACTTC.

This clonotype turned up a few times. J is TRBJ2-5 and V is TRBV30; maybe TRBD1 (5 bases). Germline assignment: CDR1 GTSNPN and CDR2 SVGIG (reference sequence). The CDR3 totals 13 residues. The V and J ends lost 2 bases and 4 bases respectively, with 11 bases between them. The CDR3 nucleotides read TGTGCCTGGAGTTGGTTAGGGGCAGAGACCCAGTACTTC. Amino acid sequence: CAWSWLGAETQYF.

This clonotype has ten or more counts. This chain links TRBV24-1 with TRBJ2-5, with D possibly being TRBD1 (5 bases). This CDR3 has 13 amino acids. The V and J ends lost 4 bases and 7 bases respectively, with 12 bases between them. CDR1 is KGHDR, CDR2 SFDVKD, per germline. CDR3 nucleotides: TGTGCCACCAGTGAACCATCAGGGTGGACCCAGTACTTC. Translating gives CATSEPSGWTQYF.

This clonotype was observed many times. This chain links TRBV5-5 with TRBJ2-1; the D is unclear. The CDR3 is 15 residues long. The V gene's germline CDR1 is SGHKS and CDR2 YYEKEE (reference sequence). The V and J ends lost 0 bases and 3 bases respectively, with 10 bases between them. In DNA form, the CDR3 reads TGTGCCAGCAGCTTGGGAGGAAGTGGCTACAATGAGCAGTTCTTC. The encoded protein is CASSLGGSGYNEQFF.

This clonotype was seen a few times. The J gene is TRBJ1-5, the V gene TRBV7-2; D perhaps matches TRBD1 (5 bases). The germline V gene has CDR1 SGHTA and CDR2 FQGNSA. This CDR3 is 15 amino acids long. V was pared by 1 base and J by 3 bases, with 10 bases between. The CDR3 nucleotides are TGTGCCAGCAGCTTAGGGGGGAGGGACAATCAGCCCCAGCATTTT. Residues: CASSLGGRDNQPQHF.